This is a list of T cell receptor beta chains from one sample in a study of T cells after yellow fever vaccination. Each CDR3 protein is one row after TCRdb ran MiXCR on the 5' RACE reads. The table records tens of thousands of distinct CDR3 sequences, roughly 3.4% of them present only once. Specimen: PBMCs, either bulk or a sorted T-cell subset (CD4+, CD8+, memory, or dextramer-sorted; not recorded which), collected about 49 days after the first yellow fever vaccination. These receptors were taken from a young man who received the YFV17D yellow fever vaccine. CDR3s include the opening cysteine and the closing phenylalanine or tryptophan. D genes are given only for firm matches. Size values are once, few and many counts, or a class for expanded clones, and some rows have none.

TGTGCCAGCACTCAGGGGGGACACCTATACGAGCAGTACTTC | CASTQGGHLYEQYF | TRBJ2-7 | 14 | medium-sized | TRBV2 | .
TGTGCCTGCTGGTCTTGGGGCCAGGGGGGAAGGACGGATCAGCCCCAGCATTTT | CACWSWGQGGRTDQPQHF | TRBJ1-5 | 18 | few | TRBV13 | TRBD1
TGTGCCAGCAGCTTGGGAGGAGGAAGGAACACTGAAGCTTTCTTT | CASSLGGGRNTEAFF | TRBJ1-1 | 15 | many | TRBV5-4 | .
TGTGCCAGCAGCTTAGTTAATTCCGGGGAGCTGTTTTTT | CASSLVNSGELFF | TRBJ2-2 | 13 | many | TRBV7-2 | .
TGCAGTGCTAGGTCCTATTCGGGCTACGAGCAGTACTTC | CSARSYSGYEQYF | TRBJ2-7 | 13 | many | TRBV20-1 | .
TGCAGTGCTAGAGTATTCATGGGGGGCAATCAGCCCCAGCATTTT | CSARVFMGGNQPQHF | TRBJ1-5 | 15 | many | TRBV20-1 | .
TGCAGTGCTAGAGATTGGGGACAGGGTATGAACATTCAGTACTTC | CSARDWGQGMNIQYF | TRBJ2-4 | 15 | many | TRBV20-1 | TRBD1
TGTGCCAGCAGCTTAGCGATTAGCGGGGGTACAGAGACCCAGTACTTC | CASSLAISGGTETQYF | TRBJ2-5 | 16 | many | TRBV7-2 | TRBD2
TGTGCCAGTAGTATCACTCCGGGACAGGGAAGAGGCAATCAGCCCCAGCATTTT | CASSITPGQGRGNQPQHF | TRBJ1-5 | 18 | . | TRBV19 | TRBD1
TGTGCCAGCAGCCAAGACTACGTTAATACGCAGTATTTT | CASSQDYVNTQYF | TRBJ2-3 | 13 | many | TRBV14 | .
TGTGCCAGCTCACCACTGGCGGACAGGCGTAATGAAAAACTGTTTTTT | CASSPLADRRNEKLFF | TRBJ1-4 | 16 | many | TRBV18 | TRBD1
TGTGCCAGCAGTTCCCAAAAGCCCCAGCATTTT | CASSSQKPQHF | TRBJ1-5 | 11 | many | TRBV6-5 | .
TGTGCCAGCGGGCCGGACAGCAGCTCCTACAATGAGCAGTTCTTC | CASGPDSSSYNEQFF | TRBJ2-1 | 15 | medium-sized | TRBV7-6 | .
TGTGCCAGCAGTGCCCGCAGGGGTTGGAGCTTTGACGGCTACACCTTC | CASSARRGWSFDGYTF | TRBJ1-2 | 16 | many | TRBV27 | .
TGTGCCAGCAGTCTGGGTGGCGGAATGAACACTGAAGCTTTCTTT | CASSLGGGMNTEAFF | TRBJ1-1 | 15 | many | TRBV27 | .
TGCGCCAGCAGCCGGCATGGACTAGCGGTTTACAATGAGCAGTTCTTC | CASSRHGLAVYNEQFF | TRBJ2-1 | 16 | many | TRBV4-3 | TRBD2
TGTGCCAGCATTCTGGATGGCGGGGAGCTGTTTTTT | CASILDGGELFF | TRBJ2-2 | 12 | few | TRBV2 | .
TGCGCCAGCAGCCCGACTAGCGGGAAAAACATTCAGTACTTC | CASSPTSGKNIQYF | TRBJ2-4 | 14 | many | TRBV5-1 | TRBD2
TGTGCCACCAGCGTGCAGAGGGTAGATACGCAGTATTTT | CATSVQRVDTQYF | TRBJ2-3 | 13 | . | TRBV15 | .
TGCGCCAGCAGCTTGAGGCAGGGCGGGGAGACCCAGTACTTC | CASSLRQGGETQYF | TRBJ2-5 | 14 | many | TRBV5-1 | .
TGTGCCAGCAGTCTGACAGAAGCGAACACCGGGGAGCTGTTTTTT | CASSLTEANTGELFF | TRBJ2-2 | 15 | many | TRBV2 | .
TGTGCCAGCTCACCACACAGAGGAGAAAAACTGTTTTTT | CASSPHRGEKLFF | TRBJ1-4 | 13 | many | TRBV18 | .
TGCGCCAGCAGCTTGGGGAGAACGGCAGATACGCAGTATTTT | CASSLGRTADTQYF | TRBJ2-3 | 14 | many | TRBV5-1 | .
TGTGCCAGCAGCTCCGGACTAGCGGGGCTCTCCTACAATGAGCAGTTCTTC | CASSSGLAGLSYNEQFF | TRBJ2-1 | 17 | many | TRBV7-9 | TRBD2
TGTGCCAGCTCACCACAGGGCAAAAACATTCAGTACTTC | CASSPQGKNIQYF | TRBJ2-4 | 13 | many | TRBV18 | .
TGTGCCAGCAGCTTAGCCACAGGGTTCGTTGAGCAGTTCTTC | CASSLATGFVEQFF | TRBJ2-1 | 14 | medium-sized | TRBV7-2 | .
TGTGCCACCAGTGATGCAACCGGGCCAAATGAAGAGACCCAGTACTTC | CATSDATGPNEETQYF | TRBJ2-5 | 16 | many | TRBV24-1 | .
TGCACTGCTAGAGATCCTAGCGGGGGGGCCACAGATACGCAGTATTTT | CTARDPSGGATDTQYF | TRBJ2-3 | 16 | many | TRBV20-1 | TRBD2
TGTGCCAGCAGCCAAGGGTCGGCGGGGGAGACCCAGTACTTC | CASSQGSAGETQYF | TRBJ2-5 | 14 | many | TRBV4-2 | .
TGTGCCTCACAGGGACAAATTGAGTACAATGAGCAGTTCTTC | CASQGQIEYNEQFF | TRBJ2-1 | 14 | medium-sized | TRBV10-3 | .
TGTGCCAGCAGCTTACAGGGAGAGACCCAGTACTTC | CASSLQGETQYF | TRBJ2-5 | 12 | many | TRBV7-6 | .
TGTGCCAGCAGCCAAAGGGAAAAACTGTTTTTT | CASSQREKLFF | TRBJ1-4 | 11 | many | TRBV3-1 | .
TGTGCCAGCAGCCGACCGACAGGTTCTGGGAGGTGGCCCCAGCATTTT | CASSRPTGSGRWPQHF | TRBJ1-5 | 16 | few | TRBV13 | .
TGTGCCAGCAGCTTAGGGAACGCGGGGGGGACAATCTCCTACGAGCAGTACTTC | CASSLGNAGGTISYEQYF | TRBJ2-7 | 18 | many | TRBV7-2 | TRBD2
TGTGCCAGCAGGCGGACTAGCGGGGAGACCCAGTACTTC | CASRRTSGETQYF | TRBJ2-5 | 13 | many | TRBV6-2/TRBV6-3 | TRBD2
TGTGCCAGCAGCCGGGACAGGAGGGAAGAGACCCAGTACTTC | CASSRDRREETQYF | TRBJ2-5 | 14 | many | TRBV3-1 | TRBD1
TGCGCCAGCAGCTTGGGGGACACAGGGAACGAGCAGTACTTC | CASSLGDTGNEQYF | TRBJ2-7 | 14 | medium-sized | TRBV5-1 | .
TGCGCCAGCAGCCAAGGTCCACCAGAAACTGGTCGCCAAGAGACCCAGTACTTC | CASSQGPPETGRQETQYF | TRBJ2-5 | 18 | many | TRBV4-1 | .
TGTGCCAGCAGCTTGGCCGGTGGGAGCGGGGCAGATACGCAGTATTTT | CASSLAGGSGADTQYF | TRBJ2-3 | 16 | few | TRBV5-4 | TRBD2
TGTGCCAGCAGCCTAGGGACAGTTAATGAAAAACTGTTTTTT | CASSLGTVNEKLFF | TRBJ1-4 | 14 | many | TRBV7-2 | TRBD1
TGTGCCAGCAGCTTATCGTTCGTGAGGGGAATGCAGTTCTTC | CASSLSFVRGMQFF | TRBJ2-1 | 14 | many | TRBV11-2 | .
TGTGCCAGCTCACCACCAAGAACGGGTGCTGGGACTGAAGCTTTCTTT | CASSPPRTGAGTEAFF | TRBJ1-1 | 16 | many | TRBV18 | .
TGTGCCAGCTCACGAGCCGGGGTTGGCAATCAGCCCCAGCATTTT | CASSRAGVGNQPQHF | TRBJ1-5 | 15 | many | TRBV18 | .
TGCAGTGCTAGAGATCCAGGGTCAGGAGAAAAACTGTTTTTT | CSARDPGSGEKLFF | TRBJ1-4 | 14 | many | TRBV20-1 | .
TGCAGTGCTAGAGTTAGGGAAAACTATGGCTACACCTTC | CSARVRENYGYTF | TRBJ1-2 | 13 | many | TRBV20-1 | .
TGCGCCAGCAGCTTCCTAACTTCGGACTATGGCTACACCTTC | CASSFLTSDYGYTF | TRBJ1-2 | 14 | many | TRBV5-1 | .
TGCGCCAGCAGCCAAGATGGGGCGAGAAAAGAGACCCAGTACTTC | CASSQDGARKETQYF | TRBJ2-5 | 15 | many | TRBV4-1 | .
TGCAGCGCCAATCCCCGAACGGGGGGTGAAGCTTTCTTT | CSANPRTGGEAFF | TRBJ1-1 | 13 | many | TRBV29-1 | .
TGTGCCAGCAGCTTGACCCTTTCTGCTGGCTACACCTTC | CASSLTLSAGYTF | TRBJ1-2 | 13 | many | TRBV5-6 | .
TGCGCCAGCAGCCCGGGGCCTACAGATACGCAGTATTTT | CASSPGPTDTQYF | TRBJ2-3 | 13 | many | TRBV4-3 | .
TGTGCCAGCAGCTTGGATCGGGATGGCTACACCTTC | CASSLDRDGYTF | TRBJ1-2 | 12 | many | TRBV5-6 | .
TGTGCCAGCAGTGACGGGACACCGGGGAACACCGGGGAGCTGTTTTTT | CASSDGTPGNTGELFF | TRBJ2-2 | 16 | many | TRBV2 | .